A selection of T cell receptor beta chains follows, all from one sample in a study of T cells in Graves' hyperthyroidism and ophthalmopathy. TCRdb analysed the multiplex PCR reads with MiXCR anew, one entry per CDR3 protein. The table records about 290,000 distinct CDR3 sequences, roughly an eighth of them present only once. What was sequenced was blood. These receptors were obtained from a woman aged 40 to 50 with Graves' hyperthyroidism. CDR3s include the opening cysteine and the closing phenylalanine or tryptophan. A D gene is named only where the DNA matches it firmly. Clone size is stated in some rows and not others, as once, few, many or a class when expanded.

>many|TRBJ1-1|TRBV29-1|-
CSVVKGTGTEAFF
TGCAGCGTTGTCAAGGGGACGGGGACTGAAGCTTTCTTT
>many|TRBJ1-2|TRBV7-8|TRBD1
CASSPGTGALLYGYTF
TGTGCCAGCAGCCCCGGGACAGGGGCTCTCCTTTATGGCTACACCTTC
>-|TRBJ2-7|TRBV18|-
CASSRTGSDYEQYF
TGTGCCAGCTCACGCACAGGGTCAGACTACGAGCAGTACTTC
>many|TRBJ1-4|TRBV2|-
CASNWDPQSEKLFF
TGTGCCAGCAATTGGGACCCCCAATCTGAAAAACTGTTTTTT
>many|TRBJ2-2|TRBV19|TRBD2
CASSLAGGAGELFF
TGTGCCAGTAGCTTAGCGGGAGGGGCCGGGGAGCTGTTTTTT
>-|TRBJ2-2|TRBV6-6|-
CASSYSAEVGELFF
TGTGCCAGCAGTTACTCGGCCGAGGTCGGGGAGCTGTTTTTT
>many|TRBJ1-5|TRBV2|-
CASSLHGPSQPQHF
TGTGCCAGCAGTCTGCATGGCCCCAGTCAGCCCCAGCATTTT
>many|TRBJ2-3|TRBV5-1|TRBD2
CASSPWTSTDTQYF
TGCGCCAGCAGCCCCTGGACTAGTACCGATACGCAGTATTTT
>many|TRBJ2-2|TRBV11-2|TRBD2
CASSPIKLAGVRELFF
TGTGCCAGCAGCCCCATCAAGCTAGCGGGAGTCCGGGAGCTGTTTTTT
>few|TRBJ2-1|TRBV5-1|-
CASSLEETLSLPKMWFF
TGCGCCAGCAGCTTGGAGGAGACACTGTCCTTGCCGAAGATGTGGTTCTTC
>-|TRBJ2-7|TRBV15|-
CATSRGGNREEQYF
TGTGCCACCAGCAGAGGAGGTAATCGAGAAGAGCAGTACTTC
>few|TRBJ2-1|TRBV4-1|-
CASSQVSTNEQFF
TGCGCCAGCAGCCAAGTGTCAACCAATGAGCAGTTCTTC
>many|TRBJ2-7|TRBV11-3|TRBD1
CASSSDRGAYEQYF
TGTGCCAGCAGCTCGGACAGGGGTGCCTACGAGCAGTACTTC
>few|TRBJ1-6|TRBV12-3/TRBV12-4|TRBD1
CASSLTGEISPLHF
TGTGCCAGCAGTTTGACAGGGGAAATATCACCCCTCCACTTT
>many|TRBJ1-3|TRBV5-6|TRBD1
CASSSATQGVSGNTIYF
TGTGCCAGCAGCTCAGCAACCCAGGGGGTCTCTGGAAACACCATATATTTT
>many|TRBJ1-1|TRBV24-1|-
CATSDPDNTEAFF
TGTGCCACCAGTGACCCGGATAACACTGAAGCTTTCTTT
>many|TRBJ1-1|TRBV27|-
CASRNLASTEAFF
TGTGCCAGCAGGAATCTGGCGAGCACTGAAGCTTTCTTT
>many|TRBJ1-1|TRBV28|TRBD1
CASSLLVGTGDIEAFF
TGTGCCAGCTCCCTTTTAGTTGGGACAGGGGATATTGAAGCTTTCTTT
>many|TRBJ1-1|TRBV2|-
CATKGQPNTEAFF
TGTGCCACTAAAGGACAGCCGAACACTGAAGCTTTCTTT
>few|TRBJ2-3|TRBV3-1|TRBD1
CASSHYRDRSTDTQYF
TGTGCCAGCAGCCACTACCGGGACAGGAGCACAGATACGCAGTATTTT
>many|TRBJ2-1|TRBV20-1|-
CSGEGDFSYNEQFF
TGCAGTGGCGAGGGGGATTTCTCCTACAATGAGCAGTTCTTC
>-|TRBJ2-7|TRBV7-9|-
CASLQTGNNEQYF
TGTGCCAGCCTACAAACAGGGAACAACGAGCAGTACTTC
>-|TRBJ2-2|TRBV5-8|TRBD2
CASSKPGTSGNTGELFF
TGTGCCAGCAGCAAGCCCGGGACTAGCGGGAACACCGGGGAGCTGTTTTTT
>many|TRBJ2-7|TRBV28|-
CASSQLFSYEQYF
TGTGCCAGCAGTCAACTGTTCTCCTACGAGCAGTACTTC
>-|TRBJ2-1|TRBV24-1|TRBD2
CATNDLSGNYNEQFF
TGTGCCACCAATGATTTGAGCGGGAATTACAATGAGCAGTTCTTC
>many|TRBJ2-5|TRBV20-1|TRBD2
CSAGEGEETQYF
TGCAGTGCAGGGGAGGGAGAAGAGACCCAGTACTTC
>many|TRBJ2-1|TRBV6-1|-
CASKMGGNNEQFF
TGTGCCAGCAAAATGGGTGGGAACAATGAGCAGTTCTTC
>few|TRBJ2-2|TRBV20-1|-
CSAPLAYTGELFF
TGCAGTGCTCCGTTAGCCTACACCGGGGAGCTGTTTTTT